This T cell receptor beta chain was retrieved from a study of blood T cell repertoires in COVID-19. Study context: The United States, Italy and Spain supplied acute and convalescent COVID-19 samples.

Assay: immunoSEQ multiplex PCR; the TCRdb copy retains only in-frame clones and omits some. Counted here are around 160,000 clones, 65% to 85% occurring once; the ten biggest clones make up 10% to 15%. This CDR3 has 18 amino acids. Germline CDR1 and CDR2: SGDLS and YYNGEE. With 0 bases removed from V and 3 bases from J, the gap between germline ends came to 21 bases. The specimen was peripheral blood. This clonotype was obtained from a man in his sixties with active or convalescent COVID-19. The chain carries TRBV9 and TRBJ1-2, with D maybe TRBD1 (5 bases). The CDR3 nucleotides are TGTGCCAGCAGCGTAGGCGATCCGCGGCCGGGGGAGTACTATGGCTACACCTTC. This translates into CASSVGDPRPGEYYGYTF.